These T cell receptor beta chains were read from a single sample in a study of CD8 T cells in ankylosing spondylitis. TCRdb called the 5' RACE reads again in MiXCR, with one record for every CDR3 protein. The sample has some 840,000 distinct CDR3 sequences; 10% to 15% are singletons. The sequenced sample was blood, either unsorted or a sorted T cell fraction (not recorded which). The source is a male donor with ankylosing spondylitis. Both conserved end residues are part of each CDR3. D genes are given only for firm matches. Only part of the rows carry a size: once, few, many, or a class if the clone is expanded.

clone size	V gene	J gene	D gene	CDR3 protein	CDR3 DNA
few	TRBV29-1	TRBJ1-5	TRBD1	CSVAGTGYQPQHF	TGCAGCGTAGCCGGGACAGGGTATCAGCCCCAGCATTTT
few	TRBV5-1	TRBJ2-1	NA	CASSFYHEQFF	TGCGCCAGCAGCTTTTACCATGAGCAGTTCTTC
few	TRBV5-6	TRBJ2-1	NA	CASSFGNPYNEQFF	TGTGCCAGCAGCTTCGGTAACCCCTACAATGAGCAGTTCTTC
NA	TRBV6-5	TRBJ1-6	NA	CASSWTALGKSPLHF	TGTGCCAGCAGTTGGACAGCCCTGGGGAAGTCACCCCTCCACTTT
few	TRBV6-7	TRBJ2-6	NA	CASSSRVVRQGPIGADTGANVLTF	TGTGCCAGCAGTTCCCGAGTCGTGAGGCAGGGCCCTATCGGGGCTGATACAGGGGCCAACGTCCTGACTTTC
NA	TRBV20-1	TRBJ1-1	NA	CSANAGYTEAFF	TGCAGTGCTAACGCTGGGTACACTGAAGCTTTCTTT
NA	TRBV7-2	TRBJ2-7	NA	CASSPDRPRAYEQYF	TGTGCCAGCAGCCCAGACAGGCCAAGGGCCTACGAGCAGTACTTC
many	TRBV4-3	TRBJ2-5	TRBD1	CASSIDRGETQYF	TGCGCCAGCAGCATCGACAGGGGAGAGACCCAGTACTTC
NA	TRBV5-1	TRBJ2-7	NA	CASSVTGTETYEQYF	TGCGCCAGCAGCGTAACCGGGACCGAGACCTACGAGCAGTACTTC
few	TRBV10-3	TRBJ1-1	TRBD1	CAISEVAGGTEAFF	TGTGCCATCAGTGAGGTCGCAGGGGGCACTGAAGCTTTCTTT
many	TRBV7-8	TRBJ2-7	NA	CASSLEVGYEQYF	TGTGCCAGCAGCTTAGAGGTCGGCTACGAGCAGTACTTC
few	TRBV5-1	TRBJ2-6	NA	CASSFGLSGANVLTF	TGCGCCAGCAGCTTCGGGCTTTCTGGGGCCAACGTCCTGACTTTC
NA	TRBV5-1	TRBJ2-2	TRBD1	CASSLVPFGTGTTGELFF	TGCGCCAGCAGCTTGGTTCCCTTCGGGACAGGGACCACCGGGGAGCTGTTTTTT
NA	TRBV6-5	TRBJ2-7	TRBD1	CASSYIGQGGYEQYF	TGTGCCAGCAGTTACATCGGACAGGGGGGCTACGAGCAGTACTTC
few	TRBV4-3	TRBJ1-2	NA	CASSQDIGGSHGYTF	TGCGCCAGCAGCCAAGATATAGGGGGGAGCCATGGCTACACCTTC
few	TRBV4-2	TRBJ2-5	NA	CASSQDSLRGSGTQYF	TGTGCCAGCAGCCAAGATTCCCTAAGGGGGAGTGGGACCCAGTACTTC
NA	TRBV6-5	TRBJ1-2	NA	CASSWRAPPGYGYTF	TGTGCCAGCAGTTGGCGGGCCCCTCCAGGCTATGGCTACACCTTC
few	TRBV7-6	TRBJ2-7	NA	CASSLGPLKEQYF	TGTGCCAGCAGCTTGGGACCCCTAAAGGAGCAGTACTTC
few	TRBV5-1	TRBJ1-1	NA	CASSLVGFPTEAFF	TGCGCCAGCAGCTTGGTGGGGTTTCCCACTGAAGCTTTCTTT
NA	TRBV11-3	TRBJ2-7	NA	CASSLTHGGEQYF	TGTGCCAGCAGCTTAACCCACGGGGGCGAGCAGTACTTC
many	TRBV15	TRBJ1-1	NA	CATSRDPAEAFF	TGTGCCACCAGCAGAGATCCCGCTGAAGCTTTCTTT
many	TRBV7-3	TRBJ2-2	NA	CASSGRPTGELFF	TGTGCCAGCAGCGGAAGACCCACCGGGGAGCTGTTTTTT
few	TRBV15	TRBJ1-1	NA	CATSREWGGETEAFF	TGTGCCACCAGCAGAGAATGGGGAGGGGAAACTGAAGCTTTCTTT
NA	TRBV5-1	TRBJ2-1	NA	CASSFPDVGGVFF	TGCGCCAGCAGCTTCCCGGACGTGGGAGGTGTCTTCTTC
few	TRBV7-2	TRBJ2-1	NA	CASSSTGFAYNEQFF	TGTGCCAGCAGCTCGACAGGATTCGCCTACAATGAGCAGTTCTTC
NA	TRBV5-1	TRBJ2-5	TRBD2	CASSLGATSLQETQYF	TGCGCCAGCAGCTTGGGGGCGACTAGCCTCCAAGAGACCCAGTACTTC
many	TRBV5-1	TRBJ2-1	NA	CASSLVPSDNEQFF	TGCGCCAGCAGCTTGGTTCCTAGCGACAATGAGCAGTTCTTC
NA	TRBV4-1	TRBJ2-3	NA	CASSQAAAGTQYF	TGCGCCAGCAGCCAAGCGGCGGCGGGTACGCAGTATTTT
NA	TRBV11-2	TRBJ1-5	NA	CASSLHGSLSGPNQPQHF	TGTGCCAGCAGCCTCCACGGCAGTCTGTCGGGTCCCAATCAGCCCCAGCATTTT
few	TRBV30	TRBJ2-7	NA	CAWSVGRRYEQYF	TGTGCCTGGAGTGTAGGGAGGCGCTACGAGCAGTACTTC
few	TRBV27	TRBJ1-6	NA	CASSGTYGSPLHF	TGTGCCAGCAGCGGGACCTATGGTTCACCCCTCCACTTT
NA	TRBV24-1	TRBJ1-2	NA	CATSESQGAGGYTF	TGTGCCACCAGTGAATCTCAGGGAGCAGGCGGCTACACCTTC
many	TRBV29-1	TRBJ2-1	TRBD2	CSVEAASGSNEQFF	TGCAGCGTTGAGGCGGCTAGCGGGAGCAATGAGCAGTTCTTC
few	TRBV6-5	TRBJ2-3	TRBD2	CASSYSGLAGGSDTQYF	TGTGCCAGCAGTTACTCCGGACTAGCGGGAGGATCAGATACGCAGTATTTT
few	TRBV20-1	TRBJ2-7	TRBD2	CSASTSGRLTDEQYF	TGCAGTGCTAGTACTAGCGGGAGATTAACCGACGAGCAGTACTTC
NA	TRBV12-3/TRBV12-4	TRBJ2-1	TRBD2	CASSLSGRVYVQFF	TGTGCCAGCAGTTTGAGCGGGAGGGTCTATGTGCAGTTCTTC
many	TRBV20-1	TRBJ1-4	NA	CSAPPLVGREKLFF	TGCAGTGCTCCCCCGTTGGTAGGGCGGGAAAAACTGTTTTTT
NA	TRBV7-6	TRBJ1-2	NA	CASSLARSGEGYTF	TGTGCCAGCAGCTTAGCCCGCTCAGGGGAAGGCTACACCTTC
few	TRBV12-3/TRBV12-4	TRBJ2-7	TRBD2	CASSYSGISYEQYF	TGTGCCAGCAGTTATAGCGGGATCTCCTACGAGCAGTACTTC
many	TRBV7-2	TRBJ2-5	NA	CASSLGGREETQYF	TGTGCCAGCAGCTTAGGCGGCAGGGAAGAGACCCAGTACTTC
many	TRBV7-6	TRBJ2-5	TRBD1	CASSYNRGKETQYF	TGTGCCAGCAGCTATAACAGGGGTAAAGAGACCCAGTACTTC
few	TRBV2	TRBJ1-5	TRBD1	CASRDRHPNQPQHF	TGTGCCAGCCGGGACAGGCACCCCAATCAGCCCCAGCATTTT
many	TRBV29-1	TRBJ1-1	TRBD1	CSVPGGEGFDAFF	TGCAGCGTCCCAGGGGGTGAGGGGTTTGACGCTTTCTTT
few	TRBV7-2	TRBJ1-6	NA	CASSLARHGKIHF	TGTGCCAGCAGCTTAGCGCGTCACGGAAAAATCCACTTT
NA	TRBV12-3/TRBV12-4	TRBJ2-5	TRBD2	CASSFSYGRALETQYF	TGTGCCAGCAGTTTTTCTTACGGGAGGGCCTTAGAGACCCAGTACTTC
few	TRBV12-3/TRBV12-4	TRBJ1-3	NA	CASSFTTLSSGNTIYF	TGTGCCAGCAGTTTTACCACACTGAGCTCTGGAAACACCATATATTTT
few	TRBV7-2	TRBJ1-6	NA	CASSPGTLRNSPLHF	TGTGCCAGCAGCCCAGGGACCCTCCGGAATTCACCCCTCCACTTT
NA	TRBV5-1	TRBJ2-1	NA	CASSLAWGTRRGNEQFF	TGCGCCAGCAGCTTGGCCTGGGGGACAAGAAGAGGAAATGAGCAGTTCTTC
NA	TRBV6-6	TRBJ1-2	NA	CASSLTRSAGYTF	TGTGCCAGCAGCCTTACCAGGTCTGCGGGCTACACCTTC
NA	TRBV20-1	TRBJ1-5	TRBD1	CSARTGGANQPQHF	TGCAGTGCTAGGACAGGGGGCGCGAATCAGCCCCAGCATTTT
few	TRBV20-1	TRBJ2-3	TRBD2	CSAFSPLLAATDTQYF	TGCAGTGCTTTTTCCCCCCTACTAGCGGCCACAGATACGCAGTATTTT
many	TRBV10-3	TRBJ2-7	NA	CAIGAGSLGEQYF	TGTGCCATCGGGGCCGGCAGCTTGGGCGAGCAGTACTTC